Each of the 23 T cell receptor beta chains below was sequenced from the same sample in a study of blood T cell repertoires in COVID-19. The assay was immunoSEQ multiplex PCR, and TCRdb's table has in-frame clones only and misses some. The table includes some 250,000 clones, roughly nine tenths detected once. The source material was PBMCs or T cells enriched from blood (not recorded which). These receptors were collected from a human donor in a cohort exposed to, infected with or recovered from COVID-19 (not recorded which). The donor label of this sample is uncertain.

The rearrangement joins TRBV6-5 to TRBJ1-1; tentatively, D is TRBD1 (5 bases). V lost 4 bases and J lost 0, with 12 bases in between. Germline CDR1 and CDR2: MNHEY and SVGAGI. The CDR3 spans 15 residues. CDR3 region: CASSFQGNMNTEAFF. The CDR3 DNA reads TGTGCCAGCAGTTTTCAGGGAAACATGAACACTGAAGCTTTCTTT.

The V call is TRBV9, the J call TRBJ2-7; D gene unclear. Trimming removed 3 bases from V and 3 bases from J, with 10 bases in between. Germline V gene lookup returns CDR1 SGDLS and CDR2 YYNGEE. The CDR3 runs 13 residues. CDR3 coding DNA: TGTGCCAGCAGCGCGAGCCCATTCTACGAGCAGTACTTC. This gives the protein CASSASPFYEQYF.

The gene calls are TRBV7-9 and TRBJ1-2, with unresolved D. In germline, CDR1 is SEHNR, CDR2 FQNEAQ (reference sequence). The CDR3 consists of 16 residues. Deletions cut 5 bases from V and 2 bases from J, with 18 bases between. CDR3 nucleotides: TGTGCCAGCAGCGCCGGAGGACCCAGGATGAACTATGGCTACACCTTC. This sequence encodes CASSAGGPRMNYGYTF.

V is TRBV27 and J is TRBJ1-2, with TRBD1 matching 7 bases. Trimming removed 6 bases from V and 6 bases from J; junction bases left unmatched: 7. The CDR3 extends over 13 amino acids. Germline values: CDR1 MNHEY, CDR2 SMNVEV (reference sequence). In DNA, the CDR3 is TGTGCCAGCAGCCCTACTACAGGGGATGGCTACACCTTC. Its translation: CASSPTTGDGYTF.

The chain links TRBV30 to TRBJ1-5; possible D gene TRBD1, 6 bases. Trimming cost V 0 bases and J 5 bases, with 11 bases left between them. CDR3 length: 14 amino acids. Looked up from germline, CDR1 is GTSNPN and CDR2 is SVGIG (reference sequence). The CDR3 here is CAWSVRGGDQPQHF. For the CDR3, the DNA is TGTGCCTGGAGTGTAAGAGGGGGGGATCAGCCCCAGCATTTT.

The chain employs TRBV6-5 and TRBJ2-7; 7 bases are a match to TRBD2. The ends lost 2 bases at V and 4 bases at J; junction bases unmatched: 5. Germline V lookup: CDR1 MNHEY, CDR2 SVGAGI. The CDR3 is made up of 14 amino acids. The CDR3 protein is CASSYGGEGYEQYF. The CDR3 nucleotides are TGTGCCAGCAGTTACGGGGGGGAGGGGTACGAGCAGTACTTC.

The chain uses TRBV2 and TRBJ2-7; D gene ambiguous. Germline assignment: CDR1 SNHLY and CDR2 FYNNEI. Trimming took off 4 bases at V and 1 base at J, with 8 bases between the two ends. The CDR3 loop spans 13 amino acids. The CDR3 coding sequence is TGTGCCAGCAGTGGTTACAGATCCTACGAGCAGTACTTC. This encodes CASSGYRSYEQYF.

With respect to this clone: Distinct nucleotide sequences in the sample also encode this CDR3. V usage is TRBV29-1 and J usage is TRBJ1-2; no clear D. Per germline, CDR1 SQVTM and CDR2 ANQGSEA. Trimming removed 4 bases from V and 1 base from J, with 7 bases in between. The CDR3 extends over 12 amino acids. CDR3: CSVGDGNYGYTF. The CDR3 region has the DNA TGCAGCGTTGGAGACGGTAACTATGGCTACACCTTC.

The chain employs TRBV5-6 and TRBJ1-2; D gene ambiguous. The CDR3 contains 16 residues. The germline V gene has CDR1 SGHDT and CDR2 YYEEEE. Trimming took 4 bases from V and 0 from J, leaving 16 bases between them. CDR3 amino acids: CASSASALVTNYGYTF. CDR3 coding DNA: TGTGCCAGCAGCGCCAGCGCCCTAGTTACTAACTATGGCTACACCTTC.

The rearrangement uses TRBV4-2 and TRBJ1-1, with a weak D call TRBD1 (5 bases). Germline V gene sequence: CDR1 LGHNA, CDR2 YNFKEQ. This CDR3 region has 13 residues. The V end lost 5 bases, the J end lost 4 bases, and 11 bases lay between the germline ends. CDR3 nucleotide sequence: TGTGCCAGCAGCTATCGCGGGGGCACTGAAGCTTTCTTT. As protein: CASSYRGGTEAFF.

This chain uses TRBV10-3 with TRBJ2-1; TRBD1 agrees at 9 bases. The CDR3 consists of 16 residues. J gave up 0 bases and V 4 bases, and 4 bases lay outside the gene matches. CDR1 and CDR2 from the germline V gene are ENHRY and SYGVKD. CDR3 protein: CAISGGQGGSYNEQFF. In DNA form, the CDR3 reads TGTGCCATCAGTGGGGGACAGGGTGGCTCCTACAATGAGCAGTTCTTC.

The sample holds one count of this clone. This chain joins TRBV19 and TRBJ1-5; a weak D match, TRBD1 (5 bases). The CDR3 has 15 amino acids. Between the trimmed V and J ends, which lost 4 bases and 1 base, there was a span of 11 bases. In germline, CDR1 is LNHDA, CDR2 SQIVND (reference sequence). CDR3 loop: CASSSRGISNQPQHF. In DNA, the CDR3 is TGTGCCAGTAGTAGTCGGGGGATCAGCAATCAGCCCCAGCATTTT.

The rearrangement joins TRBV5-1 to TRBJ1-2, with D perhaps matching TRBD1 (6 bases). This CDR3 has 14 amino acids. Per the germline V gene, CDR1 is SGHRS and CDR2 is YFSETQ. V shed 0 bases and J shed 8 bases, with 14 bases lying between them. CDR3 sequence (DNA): TGCGCCAGCAGCTTGGGGGACATCCCCTCCGGCTACACCTTC. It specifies CASSLGDIPSGYTF.

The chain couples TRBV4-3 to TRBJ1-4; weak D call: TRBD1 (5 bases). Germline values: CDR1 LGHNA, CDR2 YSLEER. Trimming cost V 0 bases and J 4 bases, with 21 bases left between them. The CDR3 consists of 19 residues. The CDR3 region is CASSQDLQTAGRLNEKLFF. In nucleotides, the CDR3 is TGCGCCAGCAGCCAAGATCTTCAAACGGCGGGACGGCTTAATGAAAAACTGTTTTTT.

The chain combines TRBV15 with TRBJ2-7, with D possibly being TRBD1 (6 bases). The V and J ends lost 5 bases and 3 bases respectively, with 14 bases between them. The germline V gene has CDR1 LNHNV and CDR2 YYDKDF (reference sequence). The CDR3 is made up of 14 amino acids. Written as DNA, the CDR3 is TGTGCCACCAGCCGTGAGGGGGTGAGCTACGAGCAGTACTTC. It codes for CATSREGVSYEQYF.

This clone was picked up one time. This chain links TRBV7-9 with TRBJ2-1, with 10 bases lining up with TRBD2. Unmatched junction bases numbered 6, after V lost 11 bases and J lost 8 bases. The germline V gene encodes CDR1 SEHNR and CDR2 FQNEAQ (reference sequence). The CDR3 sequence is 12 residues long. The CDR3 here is CAGGTSVYEQFF. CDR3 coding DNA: TGTGCCGGGGGGACTAGCGTCTATGAGCAGTTCTTC.

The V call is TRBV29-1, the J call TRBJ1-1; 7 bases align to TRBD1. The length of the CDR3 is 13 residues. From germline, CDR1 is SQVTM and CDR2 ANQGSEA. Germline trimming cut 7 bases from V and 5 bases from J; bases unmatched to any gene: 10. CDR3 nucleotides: TGCAGCGGGCGACAGGGCGGAGGAACTGAAGCTTTCTTT. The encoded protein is CSGRQGGGTEAFF.

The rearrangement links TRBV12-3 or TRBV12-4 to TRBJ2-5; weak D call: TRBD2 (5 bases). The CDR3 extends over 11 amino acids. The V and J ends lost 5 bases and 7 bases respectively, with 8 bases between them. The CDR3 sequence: CASSAAGTQYF. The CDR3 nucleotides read TGTGCCAGCAGTGCCGCGGGGACCCAGTACTTC.

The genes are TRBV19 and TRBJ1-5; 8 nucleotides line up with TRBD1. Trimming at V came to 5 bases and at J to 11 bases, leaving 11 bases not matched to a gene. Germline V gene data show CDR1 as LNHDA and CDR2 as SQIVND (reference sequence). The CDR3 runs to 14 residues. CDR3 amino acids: CASSLGQGTVTQHF. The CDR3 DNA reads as TGTGCCAGTAGTCTCGGACAGGGTACCGTGACCCAGCATTTT.

Here the CDR3 reads CASRRFDEKLFF. CDR3 sequence (DNA): TGTGCCAGCAGACGGTTCGATGAAAAACTGTTTTTT. The V gene is TRBV7-6, the J gene TRBJ1-4; D remains unclear. CDR3 size: 12 residues. V gave up 6 bases and J gave up 6 bases, with 8 bases separating them. From germline, CDR1 is SGHVS and CDR2 FNYEAQ.

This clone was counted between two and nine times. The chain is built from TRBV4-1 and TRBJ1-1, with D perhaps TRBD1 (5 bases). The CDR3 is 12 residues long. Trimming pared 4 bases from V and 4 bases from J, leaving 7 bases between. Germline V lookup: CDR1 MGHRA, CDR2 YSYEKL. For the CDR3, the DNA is TGCGCCAGCAGCCGGGGGGGCACTGAAGCTTTCTTT. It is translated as CASSRGGTEAFF.

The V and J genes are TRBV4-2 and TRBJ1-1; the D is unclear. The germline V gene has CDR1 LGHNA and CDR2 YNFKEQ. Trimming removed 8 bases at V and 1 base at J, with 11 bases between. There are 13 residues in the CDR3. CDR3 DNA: TGTGCCAGCTCCGAAGTAGCGAACACTGAAGCTTTCTTT. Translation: CASSEVANTEAFF.

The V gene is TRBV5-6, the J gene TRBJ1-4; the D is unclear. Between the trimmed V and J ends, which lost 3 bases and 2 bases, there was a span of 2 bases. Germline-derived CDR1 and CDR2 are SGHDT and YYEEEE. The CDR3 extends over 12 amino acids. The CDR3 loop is CASSSTNEKLFF. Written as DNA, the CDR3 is TGTGCCAGCAGCTCGACTAATGAAAAACTGTTTTTT.